Listed below are T cell receptor beta chains from one sample, sequenced in a study of blood T cells in healthy people across ages. TCRdb re-analysed the 5' RACE reads in MiXCR, keeping a single row per CDR3 protein. The sample lists fewer than 900,000 distinct CDR3 sequences, roughly two fifths occurring once. Sequenced sample: blood. The receptors were gathered from a woman aged 55 to 70 in good health. CDR3s include the opening cysteine and the closing phenylalanine or tryptophan. D genes are given only for firm matches. Clone size is stated in some rows and not others, as once, few, many or a class when expanded.

size	V	D	J	CDR3	DNA
-	TRBV5-1	-	TRBJ2-3	CASQISPGGTDTQYF	TGCGCCAGCCAGATTTCTCCCGGAGGCACAGATACGCAGTATTTT
few	TRBV14	-	TRBJ2-5	CASSQGVVGLRETQYF	TGTGCCAGCAGCCAAGGAGTAGTAGGACTCCGGGAGACCCAGTACTTC
-	TRBV2	-	TRBJ1-1	CASSRTWNTEAFF	TGTGCCAGCAGCCGAACTTGGAACACTGAAGCTTTCTTT
few	TRBV2	-	TRBJ1-2	CASRDSRNYGYTF	TGTGCCAGCAGGGACAGTCGAAACTATGGCTACACCTTC
-	TRBV5-1	-	TRBJ2-3	CASSPGSTDTRYF	TGCGCCAGCAGCCCCGGGAGCACAGATACGCGGTATTTT
few	TRBV20-1	TRBD2	TRBJ2-3	CSARVAGGIDTQYF	TGCAGTGCTAGAGTAGCGGGAGGGATAGATACGCAGTATTTT
-	TRBV18	-	TRBJ2-5	CASSLDLVPEGETQYF	TGTGCCAGCTCACTAGACCTTGTTCCTGAGGGGGAGACCCAGTACTTC
-	TRBV3-1	TRBD2	TRBJ2-1	CASSYGGAGGSNEQFF	TGTGCCAGCAGCTACGGCGGAGCGGGGGGCTCCAATGAGCAGTTCTTC
-	TRBV6-2/TRBV6-3	-	TRBJ1-2	CASSSITGGYGYTF	TGTGCCAGCAGTTCTATAACCGGCGGCTATGGCTACACCTTC
many	TRBV12-3/TRBV12-4	TRBD1	TRBJ2-1	CASTAGTGWNEQFF	TGTGCCAGCACAGCCGGGACAGGGTGGAATGAGCAGTTCTTC
once	TRBV18	TRBD1	TRBJ1-2	CASSLQPTTGDYGYTF	TGTGCCAGCTCACTCCAACCCACTACAGGGGACTATGGCTACACCTTC
few	TRBV6-5	-	TRBJ2-7	CASKGYEQYF	TGTGCCAGCAAGGGGTACGAGCAGTACTTC
-	TRBV20-1	TRBD2	TRBJ2-3	CSAREGLAGTTDTQYF	TGCAGTGCTAGAGAAGGACTAGCGGGGACCACAGATACGCAGTATTTT
-	TRBV24-1	-	TRBJ2-3	CATSDPGTNTQYF	TGTGCCACCAGTGACCCCGGGACAAATACGCAGTATTTT
few	TRBV12-3/TRBV12-4	-	TRBJ1-4	CASSPRAGRNEKLFF	TGTGCCAGCAGCCCCCGGGCAGGGAGGAATGAAAAACTGTTTTTT
-	TRBV6-6	TRBD1	TRBJ2-7	CASSYGRGMYEQYF	TGTGCCAGCAGTTACGGCAGGGGGATGTACGAGCAGTACTTC
-	TRBV20-1	-	TRBJ1-2	CSAPSVAGLGYGYTF	TGCAGTGCTCCCTCGGTTGCGGGGCTGGGCTATGGCTACACCTTC
few	TRBV6-2/TRBV6-3	-	TRBJ1-1	CASSYASGSTEAFF	TGTGCCAGCAGTTACGCATCCGGGAGCACTGAAGCTTTCTTT